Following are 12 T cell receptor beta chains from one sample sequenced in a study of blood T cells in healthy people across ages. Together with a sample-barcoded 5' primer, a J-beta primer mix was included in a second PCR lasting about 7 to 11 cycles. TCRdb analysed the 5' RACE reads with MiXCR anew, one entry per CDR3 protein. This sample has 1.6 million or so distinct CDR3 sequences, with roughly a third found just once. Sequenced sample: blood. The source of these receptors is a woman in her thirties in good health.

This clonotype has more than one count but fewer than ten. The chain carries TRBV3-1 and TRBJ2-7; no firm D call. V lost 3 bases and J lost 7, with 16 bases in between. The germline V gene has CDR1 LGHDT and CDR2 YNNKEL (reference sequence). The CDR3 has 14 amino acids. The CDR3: CASSQSTAHEEQYF. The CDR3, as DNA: TGTGCCAGCAGCCAGTCGACGGCCCATGAGGAGCAGTACTTC.

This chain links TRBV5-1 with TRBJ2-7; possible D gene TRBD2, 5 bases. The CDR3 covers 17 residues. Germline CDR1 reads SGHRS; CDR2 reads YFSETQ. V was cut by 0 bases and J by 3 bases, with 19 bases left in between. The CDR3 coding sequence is TGCGCCAGCAGCTTGGGGCGGATAGGACTGGGAAACTACGAGCAGTACTTC. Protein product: CASSLGRIGLGNYEQYF.

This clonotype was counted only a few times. As DNA, the CDR3 is TGTGCCAGCAGTTTTGCGGGGGGGCTAAATGAGCAGTTCTTC. This codes for CASSFAGGLNEQFF. V is TRBV12-3 or TRBV12-4 and J is TRBJ2-1, with TRBD2 matching over 9 bases. Trimming took 3 bases from V and 7 from J; bases not matched to a gene: 4. The CDR3 totals 14 residues.

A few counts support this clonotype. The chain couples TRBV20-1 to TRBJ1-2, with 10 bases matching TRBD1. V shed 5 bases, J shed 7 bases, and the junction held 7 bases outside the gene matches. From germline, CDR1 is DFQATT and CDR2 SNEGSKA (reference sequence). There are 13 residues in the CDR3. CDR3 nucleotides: TGCAGTGCTCGCCTGACAGGGGGCTCTGGCTACACCTTC. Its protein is CSARLTGGSGYTF.

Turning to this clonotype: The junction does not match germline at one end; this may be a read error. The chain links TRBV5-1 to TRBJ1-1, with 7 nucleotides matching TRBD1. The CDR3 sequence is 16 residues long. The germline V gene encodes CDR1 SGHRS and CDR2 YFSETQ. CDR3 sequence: CASSFTGTVMNTKAFF. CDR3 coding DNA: TGCGCCAGCAGCTTTACCGGGACAGTCATGAACACTAAAGCTTTCTTT.

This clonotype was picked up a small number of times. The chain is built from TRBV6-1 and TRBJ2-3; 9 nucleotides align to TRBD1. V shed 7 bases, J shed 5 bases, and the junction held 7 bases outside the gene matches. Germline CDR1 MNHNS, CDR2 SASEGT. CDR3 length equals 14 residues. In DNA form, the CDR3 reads TGTGCCAGCATACAGGGACAGGGCTTAGATACGCAGTATTTT. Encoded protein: CASIQGQGLDTQYF.

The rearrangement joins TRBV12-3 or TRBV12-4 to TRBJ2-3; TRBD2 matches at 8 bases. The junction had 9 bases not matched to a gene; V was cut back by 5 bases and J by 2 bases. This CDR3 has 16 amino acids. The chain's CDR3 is CASSPQRESTTDTQYF. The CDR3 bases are TGTGCCAGCAGTCCTCAGCGGGAGAGCACCACAGATACGCAGTATTTT.

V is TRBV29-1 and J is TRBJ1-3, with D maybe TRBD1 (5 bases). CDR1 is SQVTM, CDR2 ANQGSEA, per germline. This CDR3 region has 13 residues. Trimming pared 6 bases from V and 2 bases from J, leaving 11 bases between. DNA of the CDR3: TGCAGCGTACGAGGGGAGGCTGGAAACACCATATATTTT. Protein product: CSVRGEAGNTIYF.

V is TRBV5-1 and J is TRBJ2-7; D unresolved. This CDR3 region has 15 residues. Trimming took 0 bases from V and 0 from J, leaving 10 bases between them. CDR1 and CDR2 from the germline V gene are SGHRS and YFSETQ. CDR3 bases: TGCGCCAGCAGCTTGGCTCTTAGGAGCTCCTACGAGCAGTACTTC. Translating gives CASSLALRSSYEQYF.

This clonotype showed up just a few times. CDR3 sequence reads: CSAKTGGIVGYTF. CDR3 nucleotides: TGCAGTGCCAAGACAGGGGGCATAGTTGGCTACACCTTC. The chain is built from TRBV20-1 and TRBJ1-2, with 10 bases aligning to TRBD1. Germline V lookup: CDR1 DFQATT, CDR2 SNEGSKA (reference sequence). The CDR3 spans 13 residues. V lost 6 bases, J lost 7 bases, and 8 bases stayed unmatched.

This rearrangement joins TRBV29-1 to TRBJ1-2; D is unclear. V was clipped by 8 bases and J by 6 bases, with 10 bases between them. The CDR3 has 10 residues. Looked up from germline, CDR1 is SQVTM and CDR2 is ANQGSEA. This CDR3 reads CSSEGNGYTF. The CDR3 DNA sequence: TGCAGCTCGGAGGGTAATGGCTACACCTTC.

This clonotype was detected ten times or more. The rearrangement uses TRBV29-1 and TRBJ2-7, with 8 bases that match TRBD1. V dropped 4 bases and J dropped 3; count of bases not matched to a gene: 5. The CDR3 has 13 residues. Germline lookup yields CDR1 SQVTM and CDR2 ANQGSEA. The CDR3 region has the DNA TGCAGCGTTGTAGGGACAGGTTTCTACGAGCAGTACTTC. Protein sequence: CSVVGTGFYEQYF.